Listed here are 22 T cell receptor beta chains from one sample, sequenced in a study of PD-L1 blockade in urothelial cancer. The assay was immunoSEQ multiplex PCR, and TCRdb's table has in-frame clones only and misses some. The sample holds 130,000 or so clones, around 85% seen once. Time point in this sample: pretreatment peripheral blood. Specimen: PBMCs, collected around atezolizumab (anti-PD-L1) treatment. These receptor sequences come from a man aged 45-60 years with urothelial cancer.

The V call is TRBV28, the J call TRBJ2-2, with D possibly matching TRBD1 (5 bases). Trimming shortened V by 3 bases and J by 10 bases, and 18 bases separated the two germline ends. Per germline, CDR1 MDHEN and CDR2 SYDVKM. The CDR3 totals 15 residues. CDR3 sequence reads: CASSLARGRGMELFF. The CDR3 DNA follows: TGTGCCAGCAGTTTGGCAAGGGGTAGGGGTATGGAGCTGTTTTTT.

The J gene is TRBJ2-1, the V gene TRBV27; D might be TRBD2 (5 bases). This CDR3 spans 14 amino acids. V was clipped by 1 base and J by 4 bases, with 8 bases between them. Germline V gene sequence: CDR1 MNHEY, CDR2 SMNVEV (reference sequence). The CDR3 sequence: CASSLYGLYNEQFF. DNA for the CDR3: TGTGCCAGCAGTTTATACGGACTTTACAATGAGCAGTTCTTC.

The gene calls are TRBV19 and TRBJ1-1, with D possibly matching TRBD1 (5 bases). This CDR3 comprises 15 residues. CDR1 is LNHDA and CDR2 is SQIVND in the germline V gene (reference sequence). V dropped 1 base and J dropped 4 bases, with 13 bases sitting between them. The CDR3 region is CASSIGRGVGTEAFF. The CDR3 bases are TGTGCCAGTAGTATAGGGAGGGGTGTAGGCACTGAAGCTTTCTTT.

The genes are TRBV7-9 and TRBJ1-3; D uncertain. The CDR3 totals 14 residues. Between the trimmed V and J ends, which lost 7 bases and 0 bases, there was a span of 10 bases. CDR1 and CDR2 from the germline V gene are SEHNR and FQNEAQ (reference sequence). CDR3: CASIDGDSGNTIYF. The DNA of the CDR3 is TGTGCCAGCATCGACGGAGACTCTGGAAACACCATATATTTT.

In DNA, the CDR3 is TGTGCCAGCAGTTATCGGGGGGCGGGGAACGAGCAGTACTTC. This sequence encodes CASSYRGAGNEQYF. The rearrangement joins TRBV6-5 to TRBJ2-7; D possibly corresponds to TRBD2 (7 bases). V shed 3 bases and J shed 5 bases, with 14 bases lying between them. Germline V gene sequence: CDR1 MNHEY, CDR2 SVGAGI. This CDR3 is built from 14 residues.

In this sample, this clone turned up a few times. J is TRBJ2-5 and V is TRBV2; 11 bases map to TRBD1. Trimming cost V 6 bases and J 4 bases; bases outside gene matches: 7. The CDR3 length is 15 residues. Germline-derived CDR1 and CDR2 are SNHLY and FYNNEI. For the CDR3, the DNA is TGTGCCAGCAGCAATGGGGGACAGGGGGGAGAGACCCAGTACTTC. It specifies CASSNGGQGGETQYF.

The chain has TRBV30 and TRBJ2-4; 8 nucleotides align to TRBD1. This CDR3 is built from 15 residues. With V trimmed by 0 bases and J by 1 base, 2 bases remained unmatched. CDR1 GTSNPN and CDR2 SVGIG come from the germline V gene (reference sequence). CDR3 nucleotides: TGTGCCTGGAGTGTACGACAGGGGGCCAAAAACATTCAGTACTTC. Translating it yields CAWSVRQGAKNIQYF.

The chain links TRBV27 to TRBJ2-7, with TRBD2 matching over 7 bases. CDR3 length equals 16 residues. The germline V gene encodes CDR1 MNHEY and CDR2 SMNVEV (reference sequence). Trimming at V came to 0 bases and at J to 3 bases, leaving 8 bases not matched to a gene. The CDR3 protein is CASSLSGGSSIYEQYF. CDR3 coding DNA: TGTGCCAGCAGTTTATCTGGCGGGAGTTCTATCTACGAGCAGTACTTC.

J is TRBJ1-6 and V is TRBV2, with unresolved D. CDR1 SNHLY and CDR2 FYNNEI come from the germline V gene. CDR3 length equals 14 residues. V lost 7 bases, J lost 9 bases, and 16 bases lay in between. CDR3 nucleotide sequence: TGTGCCAGCACCTCAGCGGGCGGACTTTCACCCCTCCACTTT. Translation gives CASTSAGGLSPLHF.

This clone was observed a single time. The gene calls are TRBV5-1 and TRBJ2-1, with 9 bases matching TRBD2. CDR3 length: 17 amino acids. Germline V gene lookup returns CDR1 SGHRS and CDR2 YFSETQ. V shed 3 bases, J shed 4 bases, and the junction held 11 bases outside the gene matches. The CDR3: CASSSFRLAEDYNEQFF. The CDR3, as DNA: TGCGCCAGCAGCTCGTTTCGACTAGCGGAAGATTACAATGAGCAGTTCTTC.

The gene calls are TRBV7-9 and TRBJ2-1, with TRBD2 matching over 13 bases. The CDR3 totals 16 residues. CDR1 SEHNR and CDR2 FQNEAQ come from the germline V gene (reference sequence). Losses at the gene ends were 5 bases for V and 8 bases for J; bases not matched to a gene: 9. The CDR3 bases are TGTGCCAGCAGCCGACGGACTAGCGGGAGTGTCGATGAGCAGTTCTTC. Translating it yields CASSRRTSGSVDEQFF.

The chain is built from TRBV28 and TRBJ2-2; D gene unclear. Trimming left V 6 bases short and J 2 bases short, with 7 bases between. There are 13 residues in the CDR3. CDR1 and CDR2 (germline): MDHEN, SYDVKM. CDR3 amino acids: CASRYSNTGELFF. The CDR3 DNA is TGTGCCAGCAGGTACAGTAACACCGGGGAGCTGTTTTTT.

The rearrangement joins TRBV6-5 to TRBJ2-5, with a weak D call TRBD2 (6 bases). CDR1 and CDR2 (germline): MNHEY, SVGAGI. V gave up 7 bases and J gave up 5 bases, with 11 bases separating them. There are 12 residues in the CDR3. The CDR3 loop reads CASKTGAETQYF. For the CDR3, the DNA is TGTGCCAGCAAAACGGGAGCTGAGACCCAGTACTTC.

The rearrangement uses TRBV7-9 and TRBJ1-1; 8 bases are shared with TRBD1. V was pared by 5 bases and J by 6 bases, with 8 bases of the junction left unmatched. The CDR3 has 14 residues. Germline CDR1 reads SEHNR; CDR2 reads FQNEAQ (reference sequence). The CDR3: CASSAWDRRPEAFF. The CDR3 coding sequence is TGTGCCAGCAGCGCCTGGGACAGGCGACCTGAAGCTTTCTTT. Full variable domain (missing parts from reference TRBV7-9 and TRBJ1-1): DTGVSQNPRHKITKRGQNVTFRCDPISEHNRLYWYRQTLGQGPEFLTYFQNEAQLEKSRLLSDRFSAERPKGSFSTLEIQRTEQGDSAMYLCASSAWDRRPEAFFGQGTRLTVV.

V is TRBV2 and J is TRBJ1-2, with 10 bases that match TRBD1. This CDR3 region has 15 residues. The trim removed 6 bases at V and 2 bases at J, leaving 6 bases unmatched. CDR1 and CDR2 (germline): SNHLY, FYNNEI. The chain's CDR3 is CASRGGQGGNYGYTF. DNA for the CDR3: TGTGCCAGCAGGGGAGGACAGGGGGGCAACTATGGCTACACCTTC.

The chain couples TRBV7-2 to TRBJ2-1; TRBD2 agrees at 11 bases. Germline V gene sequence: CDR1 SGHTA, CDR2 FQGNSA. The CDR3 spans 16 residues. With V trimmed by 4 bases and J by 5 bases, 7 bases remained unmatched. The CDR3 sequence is CASSSQGGLADNEQFF. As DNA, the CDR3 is TGTGCCAGCAGCTCCCAAGGGGGACTAGCGGACAATGAGCAGTTCTTC.

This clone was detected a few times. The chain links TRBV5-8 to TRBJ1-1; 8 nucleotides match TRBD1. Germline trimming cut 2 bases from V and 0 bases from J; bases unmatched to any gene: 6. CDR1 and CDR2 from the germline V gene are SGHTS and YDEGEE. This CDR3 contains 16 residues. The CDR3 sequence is CASSFHRGTLNTEAFF. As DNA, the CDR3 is TGTGCCAGCAGCTTCCACAGGGGGACCCTGAACACTGAAGCTTTCTTT.

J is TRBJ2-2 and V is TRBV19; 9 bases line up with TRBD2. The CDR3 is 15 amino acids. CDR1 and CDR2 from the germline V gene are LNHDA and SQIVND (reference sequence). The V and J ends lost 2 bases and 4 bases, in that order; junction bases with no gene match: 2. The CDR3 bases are TGTGCCAGTAGTATACGGCGGGAGGGCACCGGGGAGCTGTTTTTT. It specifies CASSIRREGTGELFF.

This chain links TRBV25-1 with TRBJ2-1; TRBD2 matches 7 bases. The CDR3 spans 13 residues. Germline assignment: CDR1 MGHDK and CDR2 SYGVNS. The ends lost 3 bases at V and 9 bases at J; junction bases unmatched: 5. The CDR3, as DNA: TGTGCCAGCAGTGACAGGACTAGAGGTGAGCAGTTCTTC. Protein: CASSDRTRGEQFF. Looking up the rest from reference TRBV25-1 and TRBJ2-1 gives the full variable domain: EADIYQTPRYLVIGTGKKITLECSQTMGHDKMYWYQQDPGMELHLIHYSYGVNSTEKGDLSSESTVSRIRTEHFPLTLESARPSHTSQYLCASSDRTRGEQFFGPGTRLTVL.

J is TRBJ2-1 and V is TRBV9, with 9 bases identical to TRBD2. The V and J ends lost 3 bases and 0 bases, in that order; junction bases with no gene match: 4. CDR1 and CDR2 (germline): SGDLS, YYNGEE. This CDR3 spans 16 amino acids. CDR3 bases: TGTGCCAGCAGCGACCTTAGCGGGAGCTCCTACAATGAGCAGTTCTTC. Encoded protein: CASSDLSGSSYNEQFF.

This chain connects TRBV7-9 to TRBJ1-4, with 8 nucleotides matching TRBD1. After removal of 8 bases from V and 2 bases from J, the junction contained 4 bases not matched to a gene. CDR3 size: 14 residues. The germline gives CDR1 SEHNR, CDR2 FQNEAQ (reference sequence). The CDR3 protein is CASVQGATNEKLFF. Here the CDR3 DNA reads TGTGCCAGCGTGCAGGGGGCGACTAATGAAAAACTGTTTTTT.

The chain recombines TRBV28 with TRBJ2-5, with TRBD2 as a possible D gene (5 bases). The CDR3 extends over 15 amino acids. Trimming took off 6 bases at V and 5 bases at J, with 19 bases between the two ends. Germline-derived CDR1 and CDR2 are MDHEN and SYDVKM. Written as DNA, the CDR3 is TGTGCCAGCAGCAAAGGACTGGCCGGGTGGGAGACCCAGTACTTC. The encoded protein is CASSKGLAGWETQYF.